One sample yielded the 22 T cell receptor beta chains listed below, sequenced in a study of control samples from healthy donors and cancer patients. Repertoires were generated with immunoSEQ multiplex PCR, while TCRdb's copy carries only in-frame clones and drops some. The table lists about 120,000 clones, almost 95% of them singletons, with approximately 0.58% in the top ten. Specimen: PBMCs. These receptors originate from a man at least 80 years old with head and neck cancer.

V usage is TRBV30 and J usage is TRBJ2-3; D call uncertain. V was trimmed by 0 bases and J by 2 bases, leaving 12 bases between them. CDR3 length: 15 amino acids. Germline loops: CDR1 GTSNPN, CDR2 SVGIG (reference sequence). CDR3: CAWSVPGPHTDTQYF. For the CDR3, the DNA is TGTGCCTGGAGTGTACCAGGCCCCCACACAGATACGCAGTATTTT.

The chain combines TRBV6-5 with TRBJ2-2; no definite D call. V was cut by 7 bases and J by 0 bases, with 12 bases left in between. Germline V lookup: CDR1 MNHEY, CDR2 SVGAGI. The CDR3 loop spans 15 amino acids. The CDR3 here is CASKGRVTNTGELFF. CDR3 DNA sequence: TGTGCCAGCAAAGGAAGGGTTACGAACACCGGGGAGCTGTTTTTT.

The chain's CDR3 is CASSRGIGDSYEQYF. CDR3 nucleotides: TGTGCCAGCAGCCGAGGGATAGGGGACTCCTACGAGCAGTACTTC. The chain uses TRBV5-6 and TRBJ2-7; D could derive from TRBD1 or TRBD2 (5 bases each). This CDR3 is built from 15 residues. The ends were cut back, 4 bases at V and 0 bases at J, with 14 bases in the middle. Germline assignment: CDR1 SGHDT and CDR2 YYEEEE.

This chain links TRBV4-1 with TRBJ2-7; D might be TRBD2 (6 bases). Germline CDR1 MGHRA, CDR2 YSYEKL. Trimming shortened V by 1 base and J by 4 bases, and 17 bases separated the two germline ends. The CDR3 length is 16 residues. The CDR3 is CASSQVPRETQYEQYF. In DNA form, the CDR3 reads TGCGCCAGCAGCCAAGTCCCCCGGGAGACACAGTACGAGCAGTACTTC.

The gene calls are TRBV5-5 and TRBJ2-7; no clear D gene. The CDR3 has 14 amino acids. V was pared by 4 bases and J by 0 bases, with 11 bases between. Germline V lookup: CDR1 SGHKS, CDR2 YYEKEE (reference sequence). In DNA, the CDR3 is TGTGCCAGCAGCCTACACCAGAGCTCCTACGAGCAGTACTTC. Its translation is CASSLHQSSYEQYF.

The count of this clone is one. The chain joins TRBV19 to TRBJ2-3, with 11 bases that match TRBD2. The V and J ends lost 6 bases and 5 bases, in that order; junction bases with no gene match: 4. The CDR3 runs 14 residues. Germline values: CDR1 LNHDA, CDR2 SQIVND (reference sequence). As DNA, the CDR3 is TGTGCCAGTAGAGATCTAGCGGGAGGAGATACGCAGTATTTT. Protein product: CASRDLAGGDTQYF.

This rearrangement joins TRBV3-1 (or the pseudogene TRBV3-2) to TRBJ2-1, with 7 bases matching TRBD2. CDR1 and CDR2 from the germline V gene are LGHDT and YNNKEL (reference sequence). This CDR3 comprises 15 residues. V shed 4 bases and J 5 bases; nucleotides not matched to a gene: 8. The CDR3: CASSRRGVLNNEQFF. As DNA, the CDR3 is TGTGCCAGCAGCCGCCGGGGGGTCCTCAACAATGAGCAGTTCTTC.

The rearrangement joins TRBV19 to TRBJ2-2, with TRBD1 matching 7 bases. This CDR3 has 17 amino acids. Germline CDR1 is LNHDA and CDR2 is SQIVND (reference sequence). Trimming at V came to 5 bases and at J to 3 bases, leaving 12 bases not matched to a gene. The CDR3 sequence: CASSRTDRAMDTGELFF. The CDR3 nucleotides read TGTGCCAGTAGTCGAACCGACAGGGCAATGGACACCGGGGAGCTGTTTTTT.

V gene TRBV11-3 combines with J gene TRBJ2-7; unclear D gene. V gave up 1 base and J gave up 3 bases, with 13 bases separating them. In germline, CDR1 is SGHNT, CDR2 YENEEA. The CDR3 extends over 15 amino acids. CDR3 nucleotide sequence: TGTGCCAGCAGCTTAGGCCACGGGCAGTACTACGAGCAGTACTTC. Protein sequence: CASSLGHGQYYEQYF. Full variable domain (remainder filled in from reference TRBV11-3 and TRBJ2-7): EAGVVQSPRYKIIEKKQPVAFWCNPISGHNTLYWYLQNLGQGPELLIRYENEEAVDDSQLPKDRFSAERLKGVDSTLKIQPAELGDSAVYLCASSLGHGQYYEQYFGPGTRLTVT.

The genes are TRBV5-1 and TRBJ1-2; D ambiguous. The CDR3 totals 14 residues. The V gene's germline CDR1 is SGHRS and CDR2 YFSETQ. V lost 1 base and J lost 4, with 11 bases in between. The CDR3 loop is CASSLPGRSYGYTF. In DNA form, the CDR3 reads TGCGCCAGCAGCTTGCCTGGACGGAGCTATGGCTACACCTTC.

The V gene is TRBV4-1, the J gene TRBJ2-5; tentatively, D is TRBD1 (6 bases). CDR3 length: 14 amino acids. Germline V gives CDR1 MGHRA, CDR2 YSYEKL. V lost 5 bases, J lost 5 bases, and 15 bases lay in between. CDR3 sequence (DNA): TGCGCCAGCAGCAGGACGGACAGCAGGGAGACCCAGTACTTC. It translates to CASSRTDSRETQYF.

The chain uses TRBV30 and TRBJ1-2, with TRBD1 matching over 8 bases. In germline, CDR1 is GTSNPN, CDR2 SVGIG (reference sequence). Trimming removed 2 bases from V and 1 base from J; junction bases left unmatched: 3. This CDR3 contains 14 residues. The CDR3 DNA sequence: TGTGCCTGGAGTCGGACAGGGATTAACTATGGCTACACCTTC. It encodes CAWSRTGINYGYTF.

The V and J genes are TRBV19 and TRBJ2-7; TRBD1 aligns across 8 bases. Germline CDR1 is LNHDA and CDR2 is SQIVND (reference sequence). The CDR3 runs 15 residues. V shed 3 bases and J 2 bases; nucleotides not matched to a gene: 6. In DNA form, the CDR3 reads TGTGCCAGTAGTATCTACGGACAGGGCGCCTACGAGCAGTACTTC. It yields the protein CASSIYGQGAYEQYF.

V gene TRBV12-3 or TRBV12-4 combines with J gene TRBJ2-2, with D uncertain. V lost 8 bases, J lost 7 bases, and 11 bases lay in between. The CDR3 is 12 amino acids. The chain's CDR3 is CASRHRGGELFF. CDR3 sequence (DNA): TGTGCCAGCCGTCACAGAGGCGGGGAGCTGTTTTTT.

The rearrangement links TRBV11-2 to TRBJ2-1; possibly TRBD1 for D (6 bases). The V and J ends lost 2 bases and 16 bases respectively, with 15 bases between them. Germline V lookup: CDR1 SGHAT, CDR2 FQNNGV. This CDR3 spans 12 amino acids. CDR3 nucleotide sequence: TGTGCCAGCAGCTTATTTCCGGGACATAGTTTCTTC. Translation gives CASSLFPGHSFF.

This chain connects TRBV6-5 to TRBJ2-1; TRBD1 might be the D (5 bases). This CDR3 spans 15 amino acids. V gave up 5 bases and J gave up 7 bases, with 18 bases separating them. Looked up from germline, CDR1 is MNHEY and CDR2 is SVGAGI. This chain's CDR3 is CASSRGQGLLNEQFF. CDR3 DNA: TGTGCCAGCAGTCGCGGACAAGGGCTGTTGAATGAGCAGTTCTTC.

The chain links TRBV5-1 to TRBJ2-7; weak D call: TRBD2 (6 bases). There are 14 residues in the CDR3. The V and J ends lost 7 bases and 3 bases respectively, with 17 bases between them. From germline, CDR1 is SGHRS and CDR2 YFSETQ. CDR3 residues: CASSGGAAHYEQYF. The CDR3 region has the DNA TGCGCCAGCTCAGGAGGGGCCGCACACTACGAGCAGTACTTC.

The rearrangement links TRBV6-5 to TRBJ1-5; D uncertain. The CDR3 runs to 14 residues. Trimming removed 0 bases at V and 4 bases at J, with 7 bases between. Germline CDR1 is MNHEY and CDR2 is SVGAGI. CDR3 in amino acids: CASSYSQRNQPQHF. In nucleotides, the CDR3 is TGTGCCAGCAGTTACTCGCAGAGGAATCAGCCCCAGCATTTT.

The chain's CDR3 is CSVGGRTRFVEQYF. For the CDR3, the DNA is TGCAGCGTTGGTGGCCGGACACGGTTCGTTGAGCAGTACTTC. This sequence joins TRBV29-1 and TRBJ2-7; maybe TRBD1 (5 bases). Trimming pared 4 bases from V and 7 bases from J, leaving 20 bases between. The CDR3 has 14 amino acids. Germline V gene sequence: CDR1 SQVTM, CDR2 ANQGSEA.

This chain joins TRBV14 and TRBJ1-6; D remains unclear. The length of the CDR3 is 15 residues. The V gene's germline CDR1 is SGHDN and CDR2 FVKESK. CDR3 sequence: CATREIRDLNSPLHF. The CDR3 DNA sequence: TGTGCGACGAGGGAAATAAGGGATCTTAATTCACCCCTCCACTTT. Drawing the rest from reference TRBV14 and TRBJ1-6, the complete variable domain is EAGVTQFPSHSVIEKGQTVTLRCDPISGHDNLYWYRRVMGKEIKFLLHFVKESKQDESGMPNNRFLAERTGGTYSTLKVQPAELEDSGVYFCATREIRDLNSPLHFGNGTRLTVT.

This chain links TRBV6-2 or TRBV6-3 with TRBJ2-5, with D possibly being TRBD2 (5 bases). The CDR3 is 13 residues long. Germline V CDR1 and CDR2: MNHEY, SVGEGT. V dropped 5 bases and J dropped 5 bases, with 12 bases sitting between them. Here the CDR3 DNA reads TGTGCCAGCAGTCGGGCGGGTCTTGAGACCCAGTACTTC. Its translation is CASSRAGLETQYF.

The chain recombines TRBV5-1 with TRBJ1-2, with D hard to call. Germline loops: CDR1 SGHRS, CDR2 YFSETQ. The ends were cut back, 0 bases at V and 7 bases at J, with 7 bases in the middle. This CDR3 has 12 amino acids. CDR3 nucleotide sequence: TGCGCCAGCAGCTTGGGAAGTTTTGGCTACACCTTC. It codes for CASSLGSFGYTF.